These T cell receptor beta chains were read from a single sample in a study of radiotherapy plus CTLA-4 blockade in lung cancer. The protocol was immunoSEQ multiplex PCR, while the TCRdb copy is restricted to in-frame clones and leaves out a portion. Counted here are some 67,000 clones, 70% to 80% occurring once; the ten biggest clones make up 16%. The material was peripheral blood, obtained from a patient treated with radiotherapy plus ipilimumab. The source of these receptors is a human donor with non-small cell lung cancer whose response to radiotherapy plus ipilimumab could not be evaluated. Some clones in this sample may be carry-over from other donors' samples. CDR3s include the opening cysteine and the closing phenylalanine or tryptophan. The order of the fields is clone size, CDR3 length, V gene, D gene, J gene, CDR3 DNA, CDR3 protein. The D gene is left open where the match is weak. Clone sizes are given selectively: once, few, many, or a class where the clone is expanded.

size: .; length: 17; V: TRBV7-2; D: TRBD2; J: TRBJ2-2; DNA: TGTGCCAGCAGCTTAGGAGCGGGGGGGATGGGCACCGGGGAGCTGTTTTTT; CDR3: CASSLGAGGMGTGELFF
size: .; length: 16; V: TRBV15; D: TRBD2; J: TRBJ2-3; DNA: TGTGCCACCAGCAGAGAAACTAGCGGTTGGACAGATACGCAGTATTTT; CDR3: CATSRETSGWTDTQYF
size: once; length: 14; V: TRBV7-2; D: TRBD1; J: TRBJ1-4; DNA: TGTGCCAGCAGCTTACAGGGGGGAAATGAAAAACTGTTTTTT; CDR3: CASSLQGGNEKLFF
size: .; length: 15; V: TRBV9; D: .; J: TRBJ2-1; DNA: TGTGCCAGCAGCGCGAAACTGGGGAGCGCCAATGAGCAGTTCTTC; CDR3: CASSAKLGSANEQFF
size: .; length: 13; V: TRBV18; D: .; J: TRBJ1-1; DNA: TGTGCCAGCTCAGGGACTTTGGGCACTGAAGCTTTCTTT; CDR3: CASSGTLGTEAFF
size: .; length: 15; V: TRBV5-1; D: TRBD1; J: TRBJ2-3; DNA: TGCGCCAGCAGCTCTGGGACAGGGTACACAGATACGCAGTATTTT; CDR3: CASSSGTGYTDTQYF
size: .; length: 14; V: TRBV6-1; D: .; J: TRBJ2-2; DNA: TGTGCCAGCCAGACCGGGAGTGAGACCGGGGAGCTGTTTTTT; CDR3: CASQTGSETGELFF
size: .; length: 18; V: TRBV11-1; D: .; J: TRBJ2-5; DNA: TGTGCCAGCAGCTTAGGTGGGGCAGGGTTTCCCATTTGGGAGACCCAGTACTTC; CDR3: CASSLGGAGFPIWETQYF
size: few; length: 13; V: TRBV18; D: TRBD1; J: TRBJ1-1; DNA: TGTGCCAGCTCACCAACAGGGGTCCCTGAAGCTTTCTTT; CDR3: CASSPTGVPEAFF
size: .; length: 11; V: TRBV19; D: .; J: TRBJ2-3; DNA: TGTGCCAGTGAGGTGTGGGATACGCAGTATTTT; CDR3: CASEVWDTQYF
size: .; length: 12; V: TRBV18; D: .; J: TRBJ1-1; DNA: TGTGCCAGCTCACCAGGACAGAGGGAAGCTTTCTTT; CDR3: CASSPGQREAFF
size: .; length: 11; V: TRBV6-5; D: .; J: TRBJ2-7; DNA: TGTGCCAGCAGTAATGAGTACGAGCAGTACTTC; CDR3: CASSNEYEQYF
size: few; length: 15; V: TRBV7-2; D: TRBD1; J: TRBJ2-7; DNA: TGTGCCAGCAGCTCCCCCGACAGGGGAACTTACGAGCAGTACTTC; CDR3: CASSSPDRGTYEQYF
size: .; length: 14; V: TRBV2; D: TRBD1; J: TRBJ1-4; DNA: TGTGCCAGCAGTGCGGAGACAGGGACCGAAAAACTGTTTTTT; CDR3: CASSAETGTEKLFF
size: .; length: 13; V: TRBV5-1; D: .; J: TRBJ2-3; DNA: TGCGCCAGCAGCTTGGCCCACACAGATACGCAGTATTTT; CDR3: CASSLAHTDTQYF
size: .; length: 11; V: TRBV2; D: .; J: TRBJ2-7; DNA: TGTGCCAGCAGGGGGGGGACACAGCAGTACTTC; CDR3: CASRGGTQQYF
size: .; length: 12; V: TRBV25-1; D: TRBD1; J: TRBJ1-2; DNA: TGTGCCACCCAGACAGGGGACTATGGCTACACCTTC; CDR3: CATQTGDYGYTF
size: .; length: 13; V: TRBV2; D: TRBD1; J: TRBJ1-2; DNA: TGTGCCAGCAGTGCTCGACAGGGGTCTGGCTACACCTTC; CDR3: CASSARQGSGYTF
size: .; length: 14; V: TRBV5-1; D: .; J: TRBJ2-5; DNA: TGCGCCAGCAGCTTGGACCCAGGGGCGCAGACCCAGTACTTC; CDR3: CASSLDPGAQTQYF
size: .; length: 17; V: TRBV5-6; D: TRBD1; J: TRBJ2-5; DNA: TGTGCCAGCAGTCGTCAGGGTCGAGGGGGCCTTCGAGAGACCCAGTACTTC; CDR3: CASSRQGRGGLRETQYF
size: .; length: 16; V: TRBV9; D: TRBD2; J: TRBJ2-1; DNA: TGTGCCAGCAGCGGCAAAGCGGGGGGGCAGTCATATGAGCAGTTCTTC; CDR3: CASSGKAGGQSYEQFF
size: few; length: 16; V: TRBV7-8; D: .; J: TRBJ2-3; DNA: TGTGCCAGCGGACCCACCCCCCTAGCTTTCACAGATACGCAGTATTTT; CDR3: CASGPTPLAFTDTQYF
size: .; length: 14; V: TRBV2; D: .; J: TRBJ1-2; DNA: TGTGCCAGCAGTGCCACTTCAGCCACAGGAGGCTACACCTTC; CDR3: CASSATSATGGYTF
size: once; length: 16; V: TRBV28; D: .; J: TRBJ1-5; DNA: TGTGCCAGCAGTTTAGCGGCAGCTTATAGCAATCAGCCCCAGCATTTT; CDR3: CASSLAAAYSNQPQHF
size: .; length: 15; V: TRBV7-8; D: TRBD1; J: TRBJ1-6; DNA: TGTGCCAGCCCCTATCCGGGACAGATTAATTCACCCCTCCACTTT; CDR3: CASPYPGQINSPLHF
size: .; length: 15; V: TRBV5-4; D: TRBD2; J: TRBJ2-1; DNA: TGTGCCAGCAGCCAACTAGCGGGGGGGGGCAATGAGCAGTTCTTC; CDR3: CASSQLAGGGNEQFF
size: .; length: 14; V: TRBV7-2; D: .; J: TRBJ1-6; DNA: TGTGCCAGCAGCCTCCTTTCCTATAATTCACCCCTCCACTTT; CDR3: CASSLLSYNSPLHF